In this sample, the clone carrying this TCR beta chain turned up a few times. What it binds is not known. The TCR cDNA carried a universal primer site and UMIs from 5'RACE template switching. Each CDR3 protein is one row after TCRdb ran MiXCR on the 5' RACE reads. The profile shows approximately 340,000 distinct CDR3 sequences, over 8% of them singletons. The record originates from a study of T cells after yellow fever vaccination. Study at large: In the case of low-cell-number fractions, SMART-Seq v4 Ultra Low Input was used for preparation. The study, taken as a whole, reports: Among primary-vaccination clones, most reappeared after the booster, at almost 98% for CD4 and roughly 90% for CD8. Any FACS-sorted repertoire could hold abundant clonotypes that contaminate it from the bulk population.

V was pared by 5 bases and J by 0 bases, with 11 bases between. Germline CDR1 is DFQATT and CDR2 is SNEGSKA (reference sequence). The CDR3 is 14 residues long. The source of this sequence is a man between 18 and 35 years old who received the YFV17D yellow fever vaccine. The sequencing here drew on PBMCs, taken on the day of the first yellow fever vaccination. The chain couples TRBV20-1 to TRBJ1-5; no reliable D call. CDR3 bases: TGCAGTGCTGCTAATCAGCCTAGCAATCAGCCCCAGCATTTT. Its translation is CSAANQPSNQPQHF.